Listed here are 5 T cell receptor beta chains from one sample, sequenced in a study of identical twins. MiXCR was run by TCRdb on the 5' RACE reads, yielding one entry per CDR3 protein. The repertoire holds 460,000 or so distinct CDR3 sequences, with about 14% as singletons. The same sample was also studied in work on yellow fever vaccine responses in identical twins.

Input material: CD4+ T cells sorted from blood. Source of these receptors: a woman aged 18-30 years in good health.

This clonotype was seen a handful of times. This chain uses TRBV12-3 or TRBV12-4 with TRBJ2-1, with 7 positions matching TRBD2. The CDR3 extends over 15 amino acids. J was trimmed by 3 bases and V by 6 bases; bases with no gene match: 8. The CDR3 spells CASRRESGDYNEQFF. CDR3 bases: TGTGCCAGCAGACGGGAGAGCGGGGACTACAATGAGCAGTTCTTC.

In its sample, this clonotype was seen a few times. The V call is TRBV6-5, the J call TRBJ2-5, with TRBD2 matching 11 bases. Germline lookup yields CDR1 MNHEY and CDR2 SVGAGI. Losses at the gene ends were 4 bases for V and 5 bases for J; bases not matched to a gene: 3. The CDR3 spans 14 residues. CDR3 residues: CASSLAGGFETQYF. As DNA, the CDR3 is TGTGCCAGCAGTTTAGCGGGGGGGTTTGAGACCCAGTACTTC.

This clonotype has just a few counts. The V and J genes are TRBV6-4 and TRBJ2-1; the match to TRBD2 covers 9 bases. The V gene end was trimmed by 6 bases and the J gene end by 8 bases; junction bases not matched to a gene: 17. Germline V gene lookup returns CDR1 MRHNA and CDR2 SNTAGT. The CDR3 runs 17 residues. This CDR3 is CASSHTPGLALADEQFF. Here the CDR3 DNA reads TGTGCCAGCAGCCACACACCGGGACTAGCCCTCGCGGATGAGCAGTTCTTC.

V usage is TRBV3-1 and J usage is TRBJ2-3; weak D call: TRBD2 (6 bases). V shed 4 bases and J shed 0 bases, with 14 bases lying between them. This CDR3 is built from 16 residues. CDR1 and CDR2 (germline): LGHDT, YNNKEL (reference sequence). The CDR3 reads CASSPWRGTSTDTQYF. The CDR3 DNA reads TGTGCCAGCAGCCCCTGGAGGGGAACTAGCACAGATACGCAGTATTTT.

The chain combines TRBV27 with TRBJ1-5; 7 bases are a match to TRBD1. Unmatched junction bases numbered 8, after V lost 8 bases and J lost 4 bases. In germline, CDR1 is MNHEY, CDR2 SMNVEV (reference sequence). The CDR3 extends over 14 amino acids. The CDR3 DNA reads TGTGCCAGCGCCCGGGACAGCGGGAATCAGCCCCAGCATTTT. It codes for CASARDSGNQPQHF.